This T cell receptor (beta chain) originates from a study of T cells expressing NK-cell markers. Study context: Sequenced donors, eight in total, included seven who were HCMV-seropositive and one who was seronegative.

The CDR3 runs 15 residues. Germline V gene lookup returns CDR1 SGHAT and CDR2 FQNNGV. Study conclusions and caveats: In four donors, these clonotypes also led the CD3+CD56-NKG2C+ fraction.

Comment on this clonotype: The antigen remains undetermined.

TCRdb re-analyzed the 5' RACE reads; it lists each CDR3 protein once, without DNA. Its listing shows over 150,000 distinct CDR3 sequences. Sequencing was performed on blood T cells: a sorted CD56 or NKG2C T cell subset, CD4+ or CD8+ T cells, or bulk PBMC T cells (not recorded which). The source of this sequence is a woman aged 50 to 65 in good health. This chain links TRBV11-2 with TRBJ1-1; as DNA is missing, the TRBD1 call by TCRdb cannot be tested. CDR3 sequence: CASSLEGTGITEAFF.